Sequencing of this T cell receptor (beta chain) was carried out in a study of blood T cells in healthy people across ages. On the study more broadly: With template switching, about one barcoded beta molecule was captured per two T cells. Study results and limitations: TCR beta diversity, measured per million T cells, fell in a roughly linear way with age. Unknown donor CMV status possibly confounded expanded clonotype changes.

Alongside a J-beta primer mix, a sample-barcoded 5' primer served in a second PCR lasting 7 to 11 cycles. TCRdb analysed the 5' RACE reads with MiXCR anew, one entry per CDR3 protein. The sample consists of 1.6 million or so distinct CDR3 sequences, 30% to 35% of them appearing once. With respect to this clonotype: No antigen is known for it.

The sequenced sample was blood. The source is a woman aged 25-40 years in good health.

CDR3 sequence: CASSFQFGTDYGYTF. CDR3 bases: TGTGCCAGCAGTTTTCAATTCGGGACAGATTATGGCTACACCTTC. The chain carries TRBV12-3 or TRBV12-4 and TRBJ1-2, with 7 bases that match TRBD1. The CDR3 spans 15 residues. The J segment lost 5 bases and the V segment lost 3 bases, leaving 9 bases of the junction unmatched.